The next 26 T cell receptor beta chains were all read from a single sample in a study of response to subunit inactivated influenza vaccine. A single record per CDR3 protein comes from TCRdb applying MiXCR to the RT-PCR reads. The table has hundreds of thousands of distinct CDR3 sequences, just over 20% seen once; the top ten hold roughly a tenth. The specimen comprised PBMCs from blood, sampled about 20 months after vaccination. Receptor source: a man between 50 and 70 years old who received an inactivated influenza vaccine.

V and J are TRBV11-2 and TRBJ2-6; D uncertain. Germline assignment: CDR1 SGHAT and CDR2 FQNNGV. CDR3 length: 15 amino acids. V was clipped by 6 bases and J by 0 bases, with 9 bases between them. CDR3 protein: CASRGVDSGANVLTF. The CDR3 nucleotides are TGTGCCAGCAGGGGTGTGGACTCTGGGGCCAACGTCCTGACTTTC.

The chain is built from TRBV18 and TRBJ2-3; TRBD2 agrees at 7 bases. The ends lost 0 bases at V and 1 base at J; junction bases unmatched: 4. Germline V gives CDR1 KGHSH, CDR2 LQKENI. This CDR3 has 16 residues. The CDR3 protein is CASSPPTSVGTDTQYF. The DNA of the CDR3 is TGTGCCAGCTCACCACCTACTAGCGTTGGCACAGATACGCAGTATTTT. Based on the CDR3 plus reference TRBV18 and TRBJ2-3, the full variable domain is NAGVMQNPRHLVRRRGQEARLRCSPMKGHSHVYWYRQLPEEGLKFMVYLQKENIIDESGMPKERFSAEFPKEGPSILRIQQVVRGDSAAYFCASSPPTSVGTDTQYFGPGTRLTVL.

This clonotype was counted between two and nine times. The chain carries TRBV6-2 or TRBV6-3 and TRBJ1-1; D ambiguous. The V end was cut by 8 bases, the J end by 1 base, with 17 bases between. CDR1 MNHEY and CDR2 SVGEGT come from the germline V gene. This CDR3 spans 15 amino acids. The CDR3 DNA is TGTGCCAGCCATTACTCGGGCGGAGGGAACACTGAAGCTTTCTTT. As protein: CASHYSGGGNTEAFF.

This clonotype came up many times. The DNA of the CDR3 is TGTGCCAGCAGTTCGACAGGAACTCGCTATGGCTACACCTTC. Translation gives CASSSTGTRYGYTF. The gene calls are TRBV12-3 or TRBV12-4 and TRBJ1-2; a weak D match, TRBD1 (6 bases). Trimming pared 4 bases from V and 4 bases from J, leaving 13 bases between. The CDR3 loop spans 14 amino acids.

The J gene is TRBJ2-7, the V gene TRBV5-1, with D maybe TRBD2 (5 bases). Germline-derived CDR1 and CDR2 are SGHRS and YFSETQ. The CDR3 has 14 amino acids. The germline V and J ends were trimmed by 0 bases and 5 bases, with 12 bases remaining between them. The CDR3, as DNA: TGCGCCAGCAGCTTGGAGCGGTCAATCCACGAGCAGTACTTC. Translation: CASSLERSIHEQYF.

Written as DNA, the CDR3 is TGTGCCAGCAAAAGTATTCTCCCGGGACAGGGGAACACTGAAGCTTTCTTT. Protein: CASKSILPGQGNTEAFF. This chain connects TRBV12-3 or TRBV12-4 to TRBJ1-1; TRBD1 matches 9 bases. This CDR3 has 17 amino acids. Trimming cost V 7 bases and J 1 base; bases outside gene matches: 13.

The chain has TRBV29-1 and TRBJ2-1; possible D gene TRBD2, 6 bases. CDR3 length: 13 amino acids. With 5 bases removed from V and 2 bases from J, the gap between germline ends came to 10 bases. Germline CDR1 SQVTM, CDR2 ANQGSEA. The CDR3 here is CSVRLAAYNEQFF. DNA of the CDR3: TGCAGCGTTCGCTTAGCGGCCTACAATGAGCAGTTCTTC.

This clonotype was found many times. The gene calls are TRBV12-3 or TRBV12-4 and TRBJ2-1, with D hard to call. V was trimmed by 5 bases and J by 2 bases, leaving 4 bases between them. CDR3 length: 12 amino acids. CDR3: CASSGTYNEQFF. The CDR3 DNA is TGTGCCAGCAGTGGGACCTACAATGAGCAGTTCTTC.

This clonotype was recorded a few times. V and J are TRBV28 and TRBJ1-5; D is undetermined. CDR1 is MDHEN and CDR2 is SYDVKM in the germline V gene. The CDR3 consists of 17 residues. V was pared by 5 bases and J by 9 bases, with 26 bases between. Here the CDR3 DNA reads TGTGCCAGCAGTCTTGGGAGGATGGAGATCCCATCATCGCCCCAGCATTTT. It is translated as CASSLGRMEIPSSPQHF. The full variable domain, rest sourced from reference TRBV28 and TRBJ1-5, is DVKVTQSSRYLVKRTGEKVFLECVQDMDHENMFWYRQDPGLGLRLIYFSYDVKMKEKGDIPEGYSVSREKKERFSLILESASTNQTSMYLCASSLGRMEIPSSPQHFGDGTRLSIL.

This clonotype has only a few counts. The rearrangement links TRBV18 to TRBJ1-2; D may be TRBD1 (6 bases). Germline assignment: CDR1 KGHSH and CDR2 LQKENI. The V and J ends lost 3 bases and 1 base respectively, with 15 bases between them. The CDR3 sequence is 16 residues long. CDR3 region: CASSPQDSKINYGYTF. The CDR3 bases are TGTGCCAGCTCACCTCAGGACAGCAAAATTAACTATGGCTACACCTTC.

This clonotype came up a few times. This chain links TRBV29-1 with TRBJ2-2; possibly TRBD1 or TRBD2 for D (7 bases each). The CDR3 contains 14 residues. V lost 7 bases and J lost 4, with 16 bases in between. Per germline, CDR1 SQVTM and CDR2 ANQGSEA. The CDR3 sequence: CSAQGGASTGELFF. CDR3 nucleotides: TGCAGCGCCCAGGGGGGGGCTAGCACCGGGGAGCTGTTTTTT.

The chain couples TRBV7-2 to TRBJ2-7, with 7 positions matching TRBD1. Germline assignment: CDR1 SGHTA and CDR2 FQGNSA. This CDR3 is 15 amino acids long. With 1 base clipped from V and 3 bases from J, the junction kept 6 bases outside the gene matches. The CDR3: CASSLEGTDYYEQYF. Written as DNA, the CDR3 is TGTGCCAGCAGCTTAGAAGGGACAGATTACTACGAGCAGTACTTC.

V and J are TRBV28 and TRBJ1-3; D remains unclear. The CDR3 is 14 residues long. CDR1 and CDR2 (germline): MDHEN, SYDVKM. The germline V and J ends were trimmed by 5 bases and 0 bases, with 8 bases remaining between them. CDR3 loop: CASSTAGSGNTIYF. CDR3 nucleotide sequence: TGTGCCAGCAGTACCGCAGGCTCTGGAAACACCATATATTTT. Looking up the rest from reference TRBV28 and TRBJ1-3 gives the full variable domain: DVKVTQSSRYLVKRTGEKVFLECVQDMDHENMFWYRQDPGLGLRLIYFSYDVKMKEKGDIPEGYSVSREKKERFSLILESASTNQTSMYLCASSTAGSGNTIYFGEGSWLTVV.

The CDR3 DNA follows: TGTGCCAGCAGCGGTGACAGGGGAGCTGAAGCTTTCTTT. Its translation is CASSGDRGAEAFF. The gene calls are TRBV7-9 and TRBJ1-1; 8 bases fit TRBD1. With V trimmed by 5 bases and J by 6 bases, 5 bases remained unmatched. Germline assignment: CDR1 SEHNR and CDR2 FQNEAQ (reference sequence). The CDR3 is 13 amino acids.

This clonotype has only one observation. The chain employs TRBV9 and TRBJ2-1; 7 bases fit TRBD2. The trim removed 4 bases at V and 4 bases at J, leaving 11 bases unmatched. Germline values: CDR1 SGDLS, CDR2 YYNGEE. This CDR3 is built from 16 residues. CDR3 region: CASSSHSGTTYNEQFF. Written as DNA, the CDR3 is TGTGCCAGCAGCTCACACAGCGGGACCACATACAATGAGCAGTTCTTC. The complete variable domain, with remaining parts taken from reference TRBV9 and TRBJ2-1, reads DSGVTQTPKHLITATGQRVTLRCSPRSGDLSVYWYQQSLDQGLQFLIQYYNGEERAKGNILERFSAQQFPDLHSELNLSSLELGDSALYFCASSSHSGTTYNEQFFGPGTRLTVL.

This clonotype occurred many times. The chain joins TRBV4-2 to TRBJ1-2, with 10 bases that match TRBD1. The V gene end was trimmed by 2 bases and the J gene end by 7 bases; junction bases not matched to a gene: 7. The CDR3 contains 15 residues. Per the germline V gene, CDR1 is LGHNA and CDR2 is YNFKEQ. The CDR3 DNA reads TGTGCCAGCAGCCAACGGGACAGGGGCGACTCTGGCTACACCTTC. Protein sequence: CASSQRDRGDSGYTF.

The V call is TRBV6-2 or TRBV6-3, the J call TRBJ1-2; D is undetermined. This CDR3 spans 15 amino acids. Germline V CDR1 and CDR2: MNHEY, SVGEGT. The ends were cut back, 0 bases at V and 3 bases at J, with 11 bases in the middle. The CDR3 region has the DNA TGTGCCAGCAGTTACTCGATGAAAAATGACTATGGCTACACCTTC. Encoded protein: CASSYSMKNDYGYTF.

V and J are TRBV29-1 and TRBJ2-7; TRBD1 matches 7 bases. The trim removed 5 bases at V and 0 bases at J, leaving 4 bases unmatched. This CDR3 spans 13 amino acids. Germline values: CDR1 SQVTM, CDR2 ANQGSEA. The CDR3 sequence is CSVPGQSSYEQYF. CDR3 nucleotides: TGCAGCGTTCCGGGACAGAGCTCCTACGAGCAGTACTTC.

The V gene is TRBV5-1, the J gene TRBJ1-1; no definite D call. CDR3 length: 16 amino acids. Trimming removed 0 bases from V and 1 base from J, with 13 bases in between. Germline CDR1 reads SGHRS; CDR2 reads YFSETQ. The CDR3 DNA reads as TGCGCCAGCAGCTTGGACGCGGCGAATTGGAACACTGAAGCTTTCTTT. This gives the protein CASSLDAANWNTEAFF.

J is TRBJ2-1 and V is TRBV24-1, with 7 bases aligning to TRBD2. Germline V CDR1 and CDR2: KGHDR, SFDVKD. There are 15 residues in the CDR3. V lost 3 bases, J lost 1 base, and 2 bases stayed unmatched. DNA for the CDR3: TGTGCCACCAGTGATAGGCGGGGGTCCTACAATGAGCAGTTCTTC. Its translation is CATSDRRGSYNEQFF.

CDR3 protein: CASSKEGRHSTSSYEQYF. The CDR3 region has the DNA TGTGCCAGCAGCAAAGAGGGTCGGCACAGTACGAGCTCCTACGAGCAGTACTTC. The chain employs TRBV21-1 and TRBJ2-7. TRBV21-1 is deemed a pseudogene. This CDR3 is 18 amino acids long.

This clonotype occurred a few times. V gene TRBV20-1 combines with J gene TRBJ2-3; the match to TRBD2 covers 7 bases. CDR3 size: 14 residues. CDR1 is DFQATT, CDR2 SNEGSKA, per germline (reference sequence). V was pared by 5 bases and J by 4 bases, with 9 bases of the junction left unmatched. The CDR3 loop is CSAGRTSNPDTQYF. CDR3 coding DNA: TGCAGTGCTGGTAGGACTAGTAATCCAGATACGCAGTATTTT.

The J gene is TRBJ2-3, the V gene TRBV28; D might be TRBD1 (6 bases). The CDR3 has 15 amino acids. Trimming cost V 5 bases and J 0 bases, with 12 bases left between them. Germline V CDR1 and CDR2: MDHEN, SYDVKM. In DNA form, the CDR3 reads TGTGCCAGCAGTCCCCCGGGACATAGCACAGATACGCAGTATTTT. Protein: CASSPPGHSTDTQYF.

The chain employs TRBV11-1 and TRBJ1-5; 12 nucleotides line up with TRBD1. The CDR3 runs 20 residues. V trimming: 5 bases; J trimming: 5 bases; junction bases outside the gene matches: 19. CDR1 is SGHAT, CDR2 FQDESV, per germline (reference sequence). CDR3 nucleotides: TGTGCCAGCAGCCATATATCCGGGACAGGGGGCATCAATCGCGATCAGCCCCAGCATTTT. Its protein is CASSHISGTGGINRDQPQHF.

This clonotype occurred a few times. The V call is TRBV6-2 or TRBV6-3, the J call TRBJ1-2; D not resolved. Germline CDR1 MNHEY, CDR2 SVGEGT. The CDR3 length is 13 residues. Trimming cost V 7 bases and J 8 bases, with 17 bases left between them. CDR3 nucleotide sequence: TGTGCCAGCACCCAGCCTGGAACAGACGGCTACACCTTC. Its translation is CASTQPGTDGYTF.

The chain is built from TRBV13 and TRBJ1-6, with D tentatively TRBD1 (6 bases). Germline-derived CDR1 and CDR2 are PRHDT and FYEKMQ (reference sequence). The CDR3 covers 15 residues. V dropped 5 bases and J dropped 4 bases, with 12 bases sitting between them. The CDR3: CASSMRDKYNSPLHF. CDR3 nucleotide sequence: TGTGCCAGCAGCATGCGGGACAAGTATAATTCACCCCTCCACTTT.